This T cell receptor (beta chain) emerged from a study of T-cell reconstitution after alpha-beta-depleted transplantation in children. Germline values: CDR1 DFQATT, CDR2 SNEGSKA (reference sequence). This CDR3 is built from 13 residues. Study-wide points: Diversity of TCRbeta at day 60 was high in some patients, arising from surviving recipient T cells and thymic progenitors. Counts and diversity of T cells one year after transplant came mostly from newly produced T cells. Alpha-beta T cells present about two months after transplant were reported to originate from several hundred expanded graft clones.

During its preparation, the TCRbeta library received unique molecular identifiers. Each CDR3 protein gets one entry after TCRdb re-called the PCR reads with MiXCR. The data contain about 300,000 distinct CDR3 sequences, just over 7.5% of them seen just once; the ten biggest clones take up approximately 9.1%. This clonotype was seen repeatedly, ten times or more. The target antigen is unknown. The sequencing used peripheral blood, collected 360 days after TCRalphabeta/CD19-depleted stem cell transplant. The genes are TRBV20-1 and TRBJ2-5; 7 nucleotides agree with TRBD2. The clonotype comes from a female patient aged 2 to 10 who had a stem cell transplant for Fanconi anemia, so the T cells may come from the graft donor. CDR3 coding DNA: TGCAGCATCTATATGGGGGGGCAAGAGACCCAGTACTTC. This encodes CSIYMGGQETQYF.